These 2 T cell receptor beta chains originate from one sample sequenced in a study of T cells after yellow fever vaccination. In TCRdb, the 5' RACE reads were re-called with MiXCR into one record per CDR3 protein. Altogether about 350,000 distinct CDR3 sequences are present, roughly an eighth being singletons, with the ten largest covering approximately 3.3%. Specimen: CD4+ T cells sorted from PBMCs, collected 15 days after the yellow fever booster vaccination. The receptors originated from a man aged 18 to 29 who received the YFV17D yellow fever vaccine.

CDR3: CASSSGQGAHNEQFF. In DNA, the CDR3 is TGTGCCAGCAGCTCGGGACAGGGGGCTCACAATGAGCAGTTCTTC. The chain links TRBV7-8 to TRBJ2-1; 12 bases map to TRBD1. Germline V gene data show CDR1 as SGHVS and CDR2 as FQNEAQ. Losses at the gene ends were 4 bases for V and 5 bases for J; bases not matched to a gene: 3. This CDR3 region has 15 residues.

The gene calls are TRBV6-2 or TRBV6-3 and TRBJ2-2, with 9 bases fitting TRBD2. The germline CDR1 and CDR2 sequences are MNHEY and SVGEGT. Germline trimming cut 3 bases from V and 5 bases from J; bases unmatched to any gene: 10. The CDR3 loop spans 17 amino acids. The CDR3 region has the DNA TGTGCCAGCAGTTATTCCTCCTGGCGGGGGGGAACCGGGGAGCTGTTTTTT. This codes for CASSYSSWRGGTGELFF.